This T cell receptor (beta chain) emerged from a study of cytomegalovirus exposure and HLA in healthy donors. General study points: It was in a later analysis that TCR association rates were seen to vary by HLA locus, highest for DRB1 and lowest for HLA-C.

The CDR3 length is 13 residues. The trim removed 3 bases at V and 7 bases at J, leaving 5 bases unmatched. Looked up from germline, CDR1 is SQVTM and CDR2 is ANQGSEA. The study sampled nominally healthy donors, though unrecorded immune exposures were likely. A note on this clone: Antigen: not known.

PCR used 60 Vbeta primers and 13 Jbeta primers. Libraries were prepared by immunoSEQ multiplex PCR; TCRdb keeps only in-frame clonotypes and omits some of them. The repertoire holds 150,000 to 200,000 clones, 76% seen once, with around 1.5% in the top ten. This sequence originates from a man between 18 and 29 years old in good health and CMV-seronegative. The sample consisted of PBMCs. The V gene is TRBV29-1, the J gene TRBJ2-2; 7 nucleotides align to TRBD1. The CDR3 bases are TGCAGCGTTGAGACAGGGATGGTCGGGGAGCTGTTTTTT. It encodes CSVETGMVGELFF.